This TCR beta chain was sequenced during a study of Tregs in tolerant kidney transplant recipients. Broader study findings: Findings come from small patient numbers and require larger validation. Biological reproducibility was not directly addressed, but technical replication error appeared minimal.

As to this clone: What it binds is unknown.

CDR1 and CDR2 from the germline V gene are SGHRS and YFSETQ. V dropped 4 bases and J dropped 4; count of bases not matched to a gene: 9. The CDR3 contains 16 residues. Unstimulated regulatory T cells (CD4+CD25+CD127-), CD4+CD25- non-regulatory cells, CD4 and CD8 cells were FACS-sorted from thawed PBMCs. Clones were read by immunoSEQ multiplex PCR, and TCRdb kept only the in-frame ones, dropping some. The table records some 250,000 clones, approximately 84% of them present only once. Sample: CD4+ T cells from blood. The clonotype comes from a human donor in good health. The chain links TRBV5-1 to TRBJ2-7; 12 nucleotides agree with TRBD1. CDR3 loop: CASSPGTGGMLYEQYF. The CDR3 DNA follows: TGCGCCAGCAGCCCGGGGACAGGGGGCATGTTGTACGAGCAGTACTTC.